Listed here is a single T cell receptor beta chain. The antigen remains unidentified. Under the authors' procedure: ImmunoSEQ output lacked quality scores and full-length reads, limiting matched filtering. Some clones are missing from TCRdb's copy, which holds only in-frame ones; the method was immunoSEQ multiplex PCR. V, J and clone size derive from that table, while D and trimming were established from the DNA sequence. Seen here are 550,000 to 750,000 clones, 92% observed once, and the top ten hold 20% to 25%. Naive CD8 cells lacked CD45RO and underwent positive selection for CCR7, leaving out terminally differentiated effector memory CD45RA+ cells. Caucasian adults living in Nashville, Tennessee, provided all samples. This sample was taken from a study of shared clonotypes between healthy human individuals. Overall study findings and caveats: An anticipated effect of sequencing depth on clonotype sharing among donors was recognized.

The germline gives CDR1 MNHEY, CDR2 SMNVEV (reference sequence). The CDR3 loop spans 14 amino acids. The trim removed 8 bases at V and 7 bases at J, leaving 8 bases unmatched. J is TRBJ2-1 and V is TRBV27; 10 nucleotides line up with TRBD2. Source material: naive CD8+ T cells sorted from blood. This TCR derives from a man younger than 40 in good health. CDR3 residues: CASGPASGSNEQFF. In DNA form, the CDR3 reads TGTGCCAGCGGGCCTGCTAGCGGGAGTAATGAGCAGTTCTTC.